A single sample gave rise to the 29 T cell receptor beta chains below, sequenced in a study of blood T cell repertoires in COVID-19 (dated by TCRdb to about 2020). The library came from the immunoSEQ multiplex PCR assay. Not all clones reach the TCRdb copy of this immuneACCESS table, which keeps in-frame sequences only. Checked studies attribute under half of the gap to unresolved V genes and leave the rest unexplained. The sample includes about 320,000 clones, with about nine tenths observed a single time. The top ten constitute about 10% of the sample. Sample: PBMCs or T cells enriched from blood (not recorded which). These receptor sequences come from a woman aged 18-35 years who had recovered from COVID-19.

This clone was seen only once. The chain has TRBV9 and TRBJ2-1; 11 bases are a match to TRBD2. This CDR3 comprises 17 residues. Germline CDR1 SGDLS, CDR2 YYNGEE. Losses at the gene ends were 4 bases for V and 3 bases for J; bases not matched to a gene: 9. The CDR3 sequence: CASSPYGGTSGYNEQFF. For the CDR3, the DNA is TGTGCCAGCAGCCCCTACGGGGGGACTAGCGGCTACAATGAGCAGTTCTTC.

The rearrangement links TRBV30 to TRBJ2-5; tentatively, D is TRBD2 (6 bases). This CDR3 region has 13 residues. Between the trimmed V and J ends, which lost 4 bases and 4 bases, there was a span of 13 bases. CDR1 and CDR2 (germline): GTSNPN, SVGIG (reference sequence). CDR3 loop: CAWTSRRGETQYF. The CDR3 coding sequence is TGTGCCTGGACCTCTAGGAGGGGAGAGACCCAGTACTTC.

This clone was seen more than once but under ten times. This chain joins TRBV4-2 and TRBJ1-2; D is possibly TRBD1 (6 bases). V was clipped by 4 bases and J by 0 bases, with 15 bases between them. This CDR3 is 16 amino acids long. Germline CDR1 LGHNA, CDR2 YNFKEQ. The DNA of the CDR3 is TGTGCCAGCAGCCCAAGCGGACAGCCTTCTAACTATGGCTACACCTTC. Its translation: CASSPSGQPSNYGYTF.

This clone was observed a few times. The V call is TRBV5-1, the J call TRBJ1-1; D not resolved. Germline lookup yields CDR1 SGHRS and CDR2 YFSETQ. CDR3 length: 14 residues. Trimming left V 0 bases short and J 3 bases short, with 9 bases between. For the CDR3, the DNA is TGCGCCAGCAGCTTGGCCGGGTACGACACTGAAGCTTTCTTT. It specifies CASSLAGYDTEAFF.

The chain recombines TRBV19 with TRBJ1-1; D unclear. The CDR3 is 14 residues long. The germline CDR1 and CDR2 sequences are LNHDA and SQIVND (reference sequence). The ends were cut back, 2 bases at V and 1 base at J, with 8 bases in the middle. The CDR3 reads CASSILPSNTEAFF. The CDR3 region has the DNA TGTGCCAGTAGTATACTTCCCTCGAACACTGAAGCTTTCTTT.

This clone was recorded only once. The CDR3 nucleotides are TGTGCCAGCGGACTAGCGGGAGGGTTGAGCGGGGAGCTGTTTTTT. This translates into CASGLAGGLSGELFF. The V call is TRBV5-4, the J call TRBJ2-2, with TRBD2 identical over 15 bases. Germline CDR1 is SGHNT and CDR2 is YYREEE (reference sequence). CDR3 length equals 15 residues. The J segment lost 7 bases and the V segment lost 7 bases, leaving 5 bases of the junction unmatched.

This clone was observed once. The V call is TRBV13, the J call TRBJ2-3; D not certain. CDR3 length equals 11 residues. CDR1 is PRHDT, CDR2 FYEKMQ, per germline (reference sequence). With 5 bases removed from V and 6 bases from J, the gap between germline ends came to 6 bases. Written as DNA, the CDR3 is TGTGCCAGCAGCACCCGGGATACGCAGTATTTT. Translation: CASSTRDTQYF.

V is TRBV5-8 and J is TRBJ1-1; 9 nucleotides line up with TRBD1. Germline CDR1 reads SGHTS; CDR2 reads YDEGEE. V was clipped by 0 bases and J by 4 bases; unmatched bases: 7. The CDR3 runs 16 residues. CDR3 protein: CASSLDFGTGSTEAFF. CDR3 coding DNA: TGTGCCAGCAGCTTGGATTTTGGGACAGGGAGCACTGAAGCTTTCTTT.

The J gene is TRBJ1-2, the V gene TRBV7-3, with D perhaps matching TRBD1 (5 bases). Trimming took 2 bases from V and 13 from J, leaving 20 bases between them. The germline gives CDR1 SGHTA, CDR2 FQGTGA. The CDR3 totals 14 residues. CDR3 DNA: TGTGCCAGCAGCTTAGGTATAGGAGGGGAGGTCTGCACCTTC. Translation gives CASSLGIGGEVCTF.

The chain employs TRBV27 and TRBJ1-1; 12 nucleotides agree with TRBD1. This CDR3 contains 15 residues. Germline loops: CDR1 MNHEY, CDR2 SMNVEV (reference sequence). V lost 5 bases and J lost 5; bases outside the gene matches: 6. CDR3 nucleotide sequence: TGTGCCAGCAGTGGGGACAGGGGGCGGGGGACTGAAGCTTTCTTT. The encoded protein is CASSGDRGRGTEAFF.

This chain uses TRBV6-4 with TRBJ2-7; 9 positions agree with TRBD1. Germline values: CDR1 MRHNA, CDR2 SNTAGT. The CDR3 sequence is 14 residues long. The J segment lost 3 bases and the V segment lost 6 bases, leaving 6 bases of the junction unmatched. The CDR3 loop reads CASRGDRVIYEQYF. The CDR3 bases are TGTGCCAGCAGGGGGGACAGGGTTATCTACGAGCAGTACTTC.

CDR3 protein: CASSRSTGSTEAFF. Written as DNA, the CDR3 is TGCGCCAGCAGCCGATCGACAGGGTCCACTGAAGCTTTCTTT. The genes are TRBV4-1 and TRBJ1-1, with 7 nucleotides matching TRBD1. From germline, CDR1 is MGHRA and CDR2 YSYEKL. V trimming: 4 bases; J trimming: 4 bases; junction bases outside the gene matches: 6. The CDR3 covers 14 residues.

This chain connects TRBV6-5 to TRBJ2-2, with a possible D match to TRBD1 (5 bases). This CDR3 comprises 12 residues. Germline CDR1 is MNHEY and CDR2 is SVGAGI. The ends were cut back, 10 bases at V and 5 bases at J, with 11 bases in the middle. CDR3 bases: TGTGCCACTGACAAGGGGACCGGGGAGCTGTTTTTT. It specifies CATDKGTGELFF.

The CDR3 coding sequence is TGTGCCATCAGTGAGGAGAGCACTGAAGCTTTCTTT. Translated, it gives CAISEESTEAFF. The chain is built from TRBV10-3 and TRBJ1-1; unclear D gene. CDR1 is ENHRY and CDR2 is SYGVKD in the germline V gene. The germline V and J ends were trimmed by 2 bases and 4 bases, with 5 bases remaining between them. This CDR3 region has 12 residues.

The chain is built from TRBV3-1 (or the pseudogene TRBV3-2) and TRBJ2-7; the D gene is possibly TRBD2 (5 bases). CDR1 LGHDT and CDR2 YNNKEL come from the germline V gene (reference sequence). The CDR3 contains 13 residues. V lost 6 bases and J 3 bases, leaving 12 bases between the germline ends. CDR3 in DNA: TGTGCCAGCAGAGAAGACGGGGTCTACGAGCAGTACTTC. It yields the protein CASREDGVYEQYF.

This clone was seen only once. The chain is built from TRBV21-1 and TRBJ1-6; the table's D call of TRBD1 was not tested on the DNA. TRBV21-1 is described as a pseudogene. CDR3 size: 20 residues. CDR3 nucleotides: TGTGCCAGCAGCAAAGCGCTTTACGGAAACAGCCATTCTGTTAATTCACCCCTCCACTTT. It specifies CASSKALYGNSHSVNSPLHF.

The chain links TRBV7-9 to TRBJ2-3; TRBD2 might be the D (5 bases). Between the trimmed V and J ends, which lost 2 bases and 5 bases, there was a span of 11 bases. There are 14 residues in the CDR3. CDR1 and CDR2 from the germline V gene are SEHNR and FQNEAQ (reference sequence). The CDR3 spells CASSLNGNGDTQYF. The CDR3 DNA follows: TGTGCCAGCAGCTTAAACGGGAATGGAGATACGCAGTATTTT.

CDR3 in DNA: TGTGCCAGCAGCGCCGGGACAGGGGGCTGGAACACTGAAGCTTTCTTT. Its translation: CASSAGTGGWNTEAFF. V gene TRBV25-1 combines with J gene TRBJ1-1; 12 bases align to TRBD1. Germline assignment: CDR1 MGHDK and CDR2 SYGVNS. V shed 6 bases, J shed 1 base, and the junction held 6 bases outside the gene matches. The CDR3 loop spans 16 amino acids.

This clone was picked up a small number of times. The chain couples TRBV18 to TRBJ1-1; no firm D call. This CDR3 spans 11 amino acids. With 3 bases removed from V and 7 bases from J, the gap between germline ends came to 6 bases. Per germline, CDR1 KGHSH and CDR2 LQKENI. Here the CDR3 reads CASSPTGEAFF. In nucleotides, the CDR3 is TGTGCCAGCTCACCGACGGGTGAAGCTTTCTTT.

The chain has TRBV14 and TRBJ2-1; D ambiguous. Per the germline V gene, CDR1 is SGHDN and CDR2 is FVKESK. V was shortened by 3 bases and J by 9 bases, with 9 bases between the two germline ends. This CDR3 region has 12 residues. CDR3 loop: CASSHGEVEQFF. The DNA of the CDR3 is TGTGCCAGCAGCCATGGAGAGGTTGAGCAGTTCTTC.

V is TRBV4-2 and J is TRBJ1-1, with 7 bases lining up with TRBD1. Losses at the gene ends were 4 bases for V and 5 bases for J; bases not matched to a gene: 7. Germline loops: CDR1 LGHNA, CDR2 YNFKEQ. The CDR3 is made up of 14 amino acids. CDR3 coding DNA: TGTGCCAGCAGCCTTACAGGGGTAGGAACTGAAGCTTTCTTT. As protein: CASSLTGVGTEAFF.

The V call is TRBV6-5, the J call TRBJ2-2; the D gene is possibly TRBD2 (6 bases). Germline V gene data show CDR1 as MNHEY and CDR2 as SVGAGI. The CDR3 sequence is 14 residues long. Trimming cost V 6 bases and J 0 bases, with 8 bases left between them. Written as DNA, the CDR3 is TGTGCCAGCAGGAGACTAGCGAACACCGGGGAGCTGTTTTTT. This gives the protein CASRRLANTGELFF.

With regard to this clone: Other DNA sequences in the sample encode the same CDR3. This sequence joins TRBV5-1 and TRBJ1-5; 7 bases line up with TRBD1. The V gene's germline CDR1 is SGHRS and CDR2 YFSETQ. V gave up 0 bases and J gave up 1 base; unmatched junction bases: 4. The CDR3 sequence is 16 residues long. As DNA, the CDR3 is TGCGCCAGCAGCTTGGGGACAGGCGGAAGCAATCAGCCCCAGCATTTT. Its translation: CASSLGTGGSNQPQHF.

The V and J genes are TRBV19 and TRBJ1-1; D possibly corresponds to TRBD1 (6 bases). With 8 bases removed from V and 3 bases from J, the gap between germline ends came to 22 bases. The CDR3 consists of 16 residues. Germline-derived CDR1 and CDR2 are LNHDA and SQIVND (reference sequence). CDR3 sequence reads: CASQPRGRGRDTEAFF. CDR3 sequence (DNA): TGTGCCAGTCAGCCAAGGGGGAGGGGCAGGGACACTGAAGCTTTCTTT.

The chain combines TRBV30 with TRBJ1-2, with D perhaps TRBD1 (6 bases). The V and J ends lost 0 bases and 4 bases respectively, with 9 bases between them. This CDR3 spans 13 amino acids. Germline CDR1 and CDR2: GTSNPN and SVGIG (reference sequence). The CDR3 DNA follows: TGTGCCTGGAGTGTTTCAGGGGTCTATGGCTACACCTTC. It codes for CAWSVSGVYGYTF.

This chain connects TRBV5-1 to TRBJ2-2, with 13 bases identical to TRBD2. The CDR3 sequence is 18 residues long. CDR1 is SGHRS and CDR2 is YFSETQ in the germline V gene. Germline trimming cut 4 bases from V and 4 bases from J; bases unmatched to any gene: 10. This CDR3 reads CASSPQWTSGSLTGELFF. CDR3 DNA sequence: TGCGCCAGCAGCCCGCAGTGGACTAGCGGGAGTCTCACCGGGGAGCTGTTTTTT.

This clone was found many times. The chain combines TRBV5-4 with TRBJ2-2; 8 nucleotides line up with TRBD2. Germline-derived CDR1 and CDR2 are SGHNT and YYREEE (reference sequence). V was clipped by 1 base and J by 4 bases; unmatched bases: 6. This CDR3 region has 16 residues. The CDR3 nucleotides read TGTGCCAGCAGCTTGAGGGGACTAGATGTCACCGGGGAGCTGTTTTTT. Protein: CASSLRGLDVTGELFF.

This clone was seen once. The CDR3 sequence is CASSFPAGTSGGYYEQYF. The CDR3, as DNA: TGTGCCAGCAGCTTCCCCGCGGGGACTAGCGGGGGATACTACGAGCAGTACTTC. This sequence joins TRBV7-2 and TRBJ2-7; 14 nucleotides agree with TRBD2. J gave up 3 bases and V 3 bases, and 10 bases lay outside the gene matches. This CDR3 has 18 residues. Per the germline V gene, CDR1 is SGHTA and CDR2 is FQGNSA.

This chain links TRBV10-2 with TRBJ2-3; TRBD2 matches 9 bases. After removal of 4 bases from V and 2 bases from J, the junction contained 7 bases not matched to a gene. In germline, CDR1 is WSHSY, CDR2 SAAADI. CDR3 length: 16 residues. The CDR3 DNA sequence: TGCGCCAGCAGTGGACCGGGACTAGCAGCCACAGATACGCAGTATTTT. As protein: CASSGPGLAATDTQYF.